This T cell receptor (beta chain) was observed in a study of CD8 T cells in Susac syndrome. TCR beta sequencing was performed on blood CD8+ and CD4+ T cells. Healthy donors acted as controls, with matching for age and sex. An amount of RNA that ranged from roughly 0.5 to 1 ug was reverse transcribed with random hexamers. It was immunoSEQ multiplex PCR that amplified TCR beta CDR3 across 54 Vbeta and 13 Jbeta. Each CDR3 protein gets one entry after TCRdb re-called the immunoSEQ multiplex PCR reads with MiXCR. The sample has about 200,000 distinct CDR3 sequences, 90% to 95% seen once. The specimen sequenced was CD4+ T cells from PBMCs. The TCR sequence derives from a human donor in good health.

The CDR3, as DNA: TGTGCCAGCCGGCGGGAGGGCGTACAATACAATGAGCAGTTCTTC. Protein: CASRREGVQYNEQFF. This chain connects TRBV3-1 to TRBJ2-1; 9 bases align to TRBD2. The germline CDR1 and CDR2 sequences are LGHDT and YNNKEL (reference sequence). The CDR3 totals 15 residues. With 8 bases clipped from V and 4 bases from J, the junction kept 9 bases outside the gene matches.